This T cell receptor beta chain was captured in a study of CD8 T cells in Susac syndrome. The CDR3 runs 15 residues. V lost 0 bases and J lost 6, with 13 bases in between. Germline values: CDR1 MNHEY, CDR2 SVGAGI. RNA was extracted with the RNeasy kit, and a quantity of about 0.45 to 1 ug was reverse transcribed using random hexamers. TCRdb passed the immunoSEQ multiplex PCR reads through MiXCR, listing each CDR3 protein once. The sample carries 150,000 to 200,000 distinct CDR3 sequences, just under 95% recorded once. The sequence came from a human donor in good health. J is TRBJ2-3 and V is TRBV6-5; no definite D call. The specimen sequenced was CD4+ T cells from PBMCs. In DNA form, the CDR3 reads TGTGCCAGCAGTTACTCGACCCTTTCGCGGGATACGCAGTATTTT. Protein product: CASSYSTLSRDTQYF.